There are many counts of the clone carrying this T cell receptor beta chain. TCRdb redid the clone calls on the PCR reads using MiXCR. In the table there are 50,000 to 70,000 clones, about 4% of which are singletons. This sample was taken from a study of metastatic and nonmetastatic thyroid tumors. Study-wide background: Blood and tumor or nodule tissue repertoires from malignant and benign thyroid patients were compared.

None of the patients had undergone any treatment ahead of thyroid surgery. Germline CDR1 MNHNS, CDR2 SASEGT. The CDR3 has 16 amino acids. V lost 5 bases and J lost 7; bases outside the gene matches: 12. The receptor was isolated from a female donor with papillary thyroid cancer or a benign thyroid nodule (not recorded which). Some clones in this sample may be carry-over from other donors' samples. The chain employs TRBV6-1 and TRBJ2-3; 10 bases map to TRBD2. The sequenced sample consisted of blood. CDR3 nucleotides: TGTGCCAGCAGTCTGGATACTAGCGGGGTCGAACATACGCAGTATTTT. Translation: CASSLDTSGVEHTQYF.